One and the same sample provided the 25 T cell receptor beta chains below, sequenced in a study of OX40 agonist ivuxolimab in advanced cancers. Method: immunoSEQ multiplex PCR; TCRdb's copy keeps in-frame clones and lacks some. The data hold over 50,000 clones, with roughly 87% observed a single time. The sample in question was CD4+ or CD8+ T cells sorted from blood, obtained in a trial of the OX40 agonist ivuxolimab. The receptors stem from an adult with an advanced solid tumor such as melanoma, head and neck, liver or kidney cancer.

This clone was counted a few times. V usage is TRBV28 and J usage is TRBJ1-4; TRBD1 aligns across 11 bases. After removal of 5 bases from V and 2 bases from J, the junction contained 7 bases not matched to a gene. Germline CDR1 and CDR2: MDHEN and SYDVKM. The CDR3 length is 17 residues. The CDR3 nucleotides read TGTGCCAGCAGTCGCGCCGGACAGGGGGCTACTAATGAAAAACTGTTTTTT. This gives the protein CASSRAGQGATNEKLFF.

This clone was seen just once. The chain couples TRBV5-6 to TRBJ1-4; D is ambiguous. CDR3 length equals 13 residues. The ends were cut back, 4 bases at V and 7 bases at J, with 11 bases in the middle. Per germline, CDR1 SGHDT and CDR2 YYEEEE. The CDR3 sequence is CASSLDISEKLFF. CDR3 nucleotide sequence: TGTGCCAGCAGCCTCGATATATCTGAAAAACTGTTTTTT.

The genes are TRBV28 and TRBJ1-2; D is possibly TRBD1 (5 bases). The ends were cut back, 2 bases at V and 8 bases at J, with 9 bases in the middle. The CDR3 spans 12 residues. Germline CDR1 and CDR2: MDHEN and SYDVKM. The CDR3 region has the DNA TGTGCCAGCAGTTTAGCAGGGCCGGGCTACACCTTC. Translating gives CASSLAGPGYTF.

CDR3 residues: CASSQESGDRGLADTQYF. The DNA of the CDR3 is TGCGCCAGCAGCCAAGAGAGTGGGGACAGGGGGCTTGCAGATACGCAGTATTTT. The chain has TRBV4-1 and TRBJ2-3, with TRBD1 matching 12 bases. Germline CDR1 reads MGHRA; CDR2 reads YSYEKL. V gave up 0 bases and J gave up 4 bases; unmatched junction bases: 8. This CDR3 region has 18 residues.

This sequence joins TRBV29-1 and TRBJ2-7; 7 bases are a match to TRBD2. This CDR3 has 14 residues. Germline V gives CDR1 SQVTM, CDR2 ANQGSEA. V lost 7 bases to trimming and J lost 0 bases; unmatched junction nucleotides: 9. CDR3 nucleotides: TGCAGCGCCACGGGCGGGGGAAGCTCCTACGAGCAGTACTTC. Its translation: CSATGGGSSYEQYF.

The gene calls are TRBV5-5 and TRBJ1-5; 7 bases align to TRBD1. The V gene end was trimmed by 0 bases and the J gene end by 6 bases; junction bases not matched to a gene: 6. This CDR3 is built from 15 residues. The V gene's germline CDR1 is SGHKS and CDR2 YYEKEE (reference sequence). The CDR3 sequence: CASSLGQGVSQPQHF. Here the CDR3 DNA reads TGTGCCAGCAGCTTGGGACAGGGAGTTTCTCAGCCCCAGCATTTT.

The rearrangement links TRBV5-1 to TRBJ2-1, with 13 bases identical to TRBD2. The trim removed 1 base at V and 5 bases at J, leaving 18 bases unmatched. The CDR3 covers 21 residues. Germline V CDR1 and CDR2: SGHRS, YFSETQ. The CDR3 bases are TGCGCCAGCAGCTTGTTAAGGGGACTAGCGGGACAAAGGGATCTTCACAATGAGCAGTTCTTC. Translating gives CASSLLRGLAGQRDLHNEQFF.

The chain couples TRBV7-8 to TRBJ1-2, with a weak D call TRBD1 (5 bases). Trimming left V 3 bases short and J 1 base short, with 9 bases between. Germline CDR1 reads SGHVS; CDR2 reads FQNEAQ. The CDR3 contains 14 residues. In DNA form, the CDR3 reads TGTGCCAGCAGCTTGAGCAGGGATAACTATGGCTACACCTTC. It codes for CASSLSRDNYGYTF.

There are a few counts of this clone. The gene calls are TRBV2 and TRBJ2-4; D call uncertain. The germline gives CDR1 SNHLY, CDR2 FYNNEI. This CDR3 region has 12 residues. Trimming left V 4 bases short and J 8 bases short, with 9 bases between. Here the CDR3 DNA reads TGTGCCAGCAGTGCAGGTTACGACATTCAGTACTTC. Translating it yields CASSAGYDIQYF.

The count of this clone is one. The J gene is TRBJ1-3, the V gene TRBV19; 7 nucleotides align to TRBD1. The CDR3 runs to 15 residues. Per germline, CDR1 LNHDA and CDR2 SQIVND (reference sequence). Unmatched junction bases numbered 9, after V lost 10 bases and J lost 0 bases. For the CDR3, the DNA is TGTGCCACCACGGGACAGCGAAGCTCTGGAAACACCATATATTTT. Translated: CATTGQRSSGNTIYF.

This clone was observed once. This chain connects TRBV7-9 to TRBJ2-3; 13 nucleotides align to TRBD2. With V trimmed by 5 bases and J by 1 base, 12 bases remained unmatched. Germline V gene lookup returns CDR1 SEHNR and CDR2 FQNEAQ (reference sequence). CDR3 size: 19 residues. The CDR3 reads CASSIKLAGGNKGTDTQYF. CDR3 sequence (DNA): TGTGCCAGCAGCATAAAACTAGCGGGGGGGAATAAGGGCACAGATACGCAGTATTTT.

The rearrangement uses TRBV18 and TRBJ2-7; 7 nucleotides match TRBD1. This CDR3 spans 15 amino acids. CDR1 and CDR2 (germline): KGHSH, LQKENI. V shed 3 bases, J shed 5 bases, and the junction held 10 bases outside the gene matches. CDR3 in amino acids: CASSPRQGDGDEQYF. The CDR3 nucleotides read TGTGCCAGCTCACCTCGGCAGGGGGACGGTGACGAGCAGTACTTC.

This chain links TRBV7-2 with TRBJ1-5; 8 nucleotides line up with TRBD1. V trimming: 0 bases; J trimming: 3 bases; junction bases outside the gene matches: 10. From germline, CDR1 is SGHTA and CDR2 FQGNSA. The CDR3 sequence is 18 residues long. CDR3 sequence reads: CASSLARGPGVANQPQHF. The CDR3 coding sequence is TGTGCCAGCAGCTTAGCCAGGGGGCCGGGGGTAGCCAATCAGCCCCAGCATTTT.

The chain links TRBV5-4 to TRBJ2-1; tentatively, D is TRBD2 (6 bases). Germline CDR1 SGHNT, CDR2 YYREEE (reference sequence). The V end lost 7 bases, the J end lost 10 bases, and 18 bases lay between the germline ends. The CDR3 consists of 13 residues. Here the CDR3 reads CASSSDYSNEQFF. The CDR3 nucleotides are TGTGCCAGCTCCTCGGACTACTCCAACGAGCAGTTCTTC.

The J gene is TRBJ2-7, the V gene TRBV5-1; 9 nucleotides match TRBD1. Trimming cost V 4 bases and J 5 bases; bases outside gene matches: 10. CDR3 length: 15 amino acids. The germline V gene encodes CDR1 SGHRS and CDR2 YFSETQ. This CDR3 is CASSPPGTGFNEQYF. The CDR3 DNA reads TGCGCCAGCAGCCCGCCCGGGACAGGGTTCAACGAGCAGTACTTC.

The V and J genes are TRBV13 and TRBJ2-6, with unresolved D. Trimming left V 1 base short and J 0 bases short, with 4 bases between. This CDR3 is 15 amino acids long. Germline CDR1 reads PRHDT; CDR2 reads FYEKMQ (reference sequence). Here the CDR3 reads CASSLVGSGANVLTF. For the CDR3, the DNA is TGTGCCAGCAGCTTAGTGGGCTCTGGGGCCAACGTCCTGACTTTC.

This clone has just a few counts. The rearrangement joins TRBV18 to TRBJ2-7; 8 positions match TRBD1. V lost 2 bases and J lost 6; bases outside the gene matches: 6. Looked up from germline, CDR1 is KGHSH and CDR2 is LQKENI. The CDR3 loop spans 14 amino acids. CDR3 nucleotide sequence: TGTGCCAGCTCACCAACAGGGGGGACAATCGAGCAGTACTTC. Encoded protein: CASSPTGGTIEQYF. The entire variable domain, with the rest obtained from reference TRBV18 and TRBJ2-7, is as follows: NAGVMQNPRHLVRRRGQEARLRCSPMKGHSHVYWYRQLPEEGLKFMVYLQKENIIDESGMPKERFSAEFPKEGPSILRIQQVVRGDSAAYFCASSPTGGTIEQYFGPGTRLTVT.

This chain connects TRBV7-3 to TRBJ2-7; 10 bases are shared with TRBD1. The CDR3 runs 13 residues. The V segment lost 3 bases and the J segment 6 bases; nucleotides outside the gene matches: 2. From germline, CDR1 is SGHTA and CDR2 FQGTGA. The CDR3 nucleotides are TGTGCCAGCAGCTTGACAGGGGGCGCCGAGCAGTACTTC. It encodes CASSLTGGAEQYF.

V usage is TRBV19 and J usage is TRBJ2-2; TRBD2 matches at 13 bases. Trimming took 3 bases from V and 5 from J; bases not matched to a gene: 12. There are 19 residues in the CDR3. Germline CDR1 LNHDA, CDR2 SQIVND (reference sequence). The CDR3 region is CASSMAGLAGPYRTGELFF. DNA for the CDR3: TGTGCCAGTAGTATGGCGGGACTAGCGGGACCCTATCGTACCGGGGAGCTGTTTTTT.

This sequence joins TRBV5-1 and TRBJ1-1; possible D gene TRBD1, 5 bases. V lost 1 base and J lost 4, with 11 bases in between. The germline V gene has CDR1 SGHRS and CDR2 YFSETQ. CDR3 length: 14 amino acids. CDR3 nucleotide sequence: TGCGCCAGCAGCTTGACCGGGGGTATCACTGAAGCTTTCTTT. Translation: CASSLTGGITEAFF.

This chain joins TRBV6-5 and TRBJ1-1; D gene uncertain. This CDR3 is built from 13 residues. Germline V gives CDR1 MNHEY, CDR2 SVGAGI. The ends were cut back, 6 bases at V and 2 bases at J, with 10 bases in the middle. The CDR3 nucleotides read TGTGCCAGCAGGTTCGAGGGTAACACTGAAGCTTTCTTT. This codes for CASRFEGNTEAFF.

The chain carries TRBV6-1 and TRBJ1-1, with 9 bases lining up with TRBD1. Germline CDR1 MNHNS, CDR2 SASEGT. The CDR3 runs 15 residues. The trim removed 7 bases at V and 4 bases at J, leaving 10 bases unmatched. This CDR3 reads CASTGQGASGTEAFF. CDR3 nucleotides: TGTGCCAGCACGGGACAGGGCGCTTCGGGCACTGAAGCTTTCTTT.

This chain uses TRBV18 with TRBJ2-7; the D gene could be TRBD1 or TRBD2 (5 bases each). CDR1 and CDR2 (germline): KGHSH, LQKENI. Trimming cost V 3 bases and J 6 bases, with 15 bases left between them. The CDR3 is 14 residues long. The CDR3 nucleotides read TGTGCCAGCTCACCCCAGGGACCCCCCTCCGAGCAGTACTTC. Translating it yields CASSPQGPPSEQYF.

The chain couples TRBV5-1 to TRBJ1-6; D perhaps matches TRBD1 (5 bases). Trimming took off 2 bases at V and 14 bases at J, with 17 bases between the two ends. The CDR3 runs 14 residues. Germline V gene lookup returns CDR1 SGHRS and CDR2 YFSETQ. The CDR3 reads CASSLSLQVRSLHF. The CDR3 DNA is TGCGCCAGCAGCTTATCTTTACAGGTCCGGTCCCTCCACTTT.

The chain couples TRBV27 to TRBJ2-7; D not certain. The CDR3 contains 11 residues. V lost 5 bases, J lost 3 bases, and 5 bases lay in between. Per germline, CDR1 MNHEY and CDR2 SMNVEV (reference sequence). The CDR3 spells CASSPVYEQYF. CDR3 nucleotides: TGTGCCAGCAGTCCTGTCTACGAGCAGTACTTC.